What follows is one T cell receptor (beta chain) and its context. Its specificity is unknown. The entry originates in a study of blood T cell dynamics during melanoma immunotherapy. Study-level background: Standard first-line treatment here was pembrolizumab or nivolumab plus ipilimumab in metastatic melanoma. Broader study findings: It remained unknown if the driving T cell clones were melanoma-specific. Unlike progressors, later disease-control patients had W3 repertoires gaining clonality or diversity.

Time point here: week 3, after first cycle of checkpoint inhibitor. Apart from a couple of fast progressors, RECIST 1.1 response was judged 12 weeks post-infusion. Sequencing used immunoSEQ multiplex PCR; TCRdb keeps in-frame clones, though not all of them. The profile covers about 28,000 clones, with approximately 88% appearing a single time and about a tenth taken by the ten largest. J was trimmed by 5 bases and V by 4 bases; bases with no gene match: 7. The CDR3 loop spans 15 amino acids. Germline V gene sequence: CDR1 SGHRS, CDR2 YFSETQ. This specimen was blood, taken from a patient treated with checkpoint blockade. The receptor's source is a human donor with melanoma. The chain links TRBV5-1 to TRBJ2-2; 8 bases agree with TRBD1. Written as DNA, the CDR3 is TGCGCCAGCAGCAATACAGGGGGAAGGACCGGGGAGCTGTTTTTT. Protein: CASSNTGGRTGELFF.